The T cell receptor (beta chain) described here comes from a study of T cell responses to AZD1222 COVID-19 vaccine. Germline values: CDR1 MGHDK, CDR2 SYGVNS. The CDR3 extends over 13 amino acids. J was trimmed by 13 bases and V by 7 bases; bases with no gene match: 10. Method: immunoSEQ multiplex PCR; TCRdb's copy keeps in-frame clones and lacks some. The sample shows 56,000 or so clones, around 85% of them seen only once. This receptor was obtained from an adult in good health. Here the sequenced sample was peripheral blood, taken on day 0 of AZD1222 vaccination. The chain joins TRBV25-1 to TRBJ2-1, with TRBD2 matching 10 bases. Here the CDR3 reads CASTQGLAGVQFF. CDR3 sequence (DNA): TGTGCCAGCACCCAGGGGCTAGCGGGGGTCCAGTTCTTC.